The text below deals with one T cell receptor beta chain. The germline V gene encodes CDR1 SGHAT and CDR2 FQNNGV. The CDR3 spans 15 residues. The junction had 7 bases not matched to a gene; V was cut back by 0 bases and J by 7 bases. The data are from a study of blood T cell repertoires in COVID-19. Profiling relied on immunoSEQ multiplex PCR, and the TCRdb table lists in-frame clones only, not all of them. The sample carries 190,000 or so clones, around 86% recorded once. The rearrangement joins TRBV11-2 to TRBJ1-2, with 8 bases fitting TRBD1. The TCR was taken from a woman in her 30s who had recovered from COVID-19. Input material: PBMCs or T cells enriched from blood (not recorded which). The CDR3 DNA sequence: TGTGCCAGCAGCTTAGATCCCCAGGGGGCCGGTGGCTACACCTTC. Residues: CASSLDPQGAGGYTF.